This T cell receptor (beta chain) was observed in a study of CD8 T cells in ankylosing spondylitis. General study points: Within ankylosing spondylitis blood, a TCR beta motif made up of eight or nine highly homologous variants appeared to be characteristic. As for the disease-linked clones, they showed a CD8+ phenotype and occurred at relatively low frequencies in peripheral blood. Earlier studies detected some motif variants in reactive arthritis synovial fluid and blood.

In this sample, this clonotype turned up many times. Its antigen is still unknown. In TCRdb, the 5' RACE reads were re-called with MiXCR into one record per CDR3 protein. The table shows about 500,000 distinct CDR3 sequences, with approximately 5% occurring only once. The germline V gene has CDR1 MGHDK and CDR2 SYGVNS. The CDR3 sequence is 15 residues long. Trimming removed 3 bases from V and 0 bases from J, with 9 bases in between. V usage is TRBV25-1 and J usage is TRBJ2-1; TRBD2 is a possible D gene (6 bases). Source material: blood, either unsorted or a sorted T cell fraction (not recorded which). This receptor was taken from a male donor with ankylosing spondylitis. CDR3 DNA: TGTGCCAGCAGTGAGGAGGGGCTCTCCTACAATGAGCAGTTCTTC. This sequence encodes CASSEEGLSYNEQFF.